The 2 T cell receptor beta chains below come from one sample, sequenced in a study of blood T cell repertoires in COVID-19. Method: immunoSEQ multiplex PCR; TCRdb's copy keeps in-frame clones and lacks some. The table lists about 200,000 clones, roughly 80% of them singletons. The sequenced sample was peripheral blood. Receptors originate from a woman in her seventies with acute or convalescent COVID-19.

This rearrangement joins TRBV5-1 to TRBJ1-1; D is uncertain. Germline V gene data show CDR1 as SGHRS and CDR2 as YFSETQ. V was cut by 0 bases and J by 7 bases, with 13 bases left in between. The CDR3 contains 14 residues. The CDR3 DNA reads TGCGCCAGCAGCTTGGACCCAAGCCCTCGTGAAGCTTTCTTT. The encoded protein is CASSLDPSPREAFF.

The chain carries TRBV28 and TRBJ2-5; D is ambiguous. V gave up 6 bases and J gave up 2 bases, with 10 bases separating them. CDR1 and CDR2 (germline): MDHEN, SYDVKM. The CDR3 runs 13 residues. Here the CDR3 reads CASSSGDQETQYF. Here the CDR3 DNA reads TGTGCCAGCAGCTCGGGTGATCAAGAGACCCAGTACTTC.